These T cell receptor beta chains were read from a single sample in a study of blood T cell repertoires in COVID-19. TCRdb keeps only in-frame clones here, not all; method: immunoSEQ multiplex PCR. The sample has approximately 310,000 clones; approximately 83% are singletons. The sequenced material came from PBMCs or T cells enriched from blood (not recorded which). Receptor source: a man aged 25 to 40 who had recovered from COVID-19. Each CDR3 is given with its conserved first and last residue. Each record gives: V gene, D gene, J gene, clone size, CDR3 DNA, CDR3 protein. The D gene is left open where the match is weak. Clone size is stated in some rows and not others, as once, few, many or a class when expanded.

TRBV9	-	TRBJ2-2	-	TGTGCCAGCAGCGTAGCGGACACCGGGGAGCTGTTTTTT	CASSVADTGELFF
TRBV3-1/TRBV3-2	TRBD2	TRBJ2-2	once	TGTGCCAGCAGCGTAAGCGGGGGGAACACCGGGGAGCTGTTTTTT	CASSVSGGNTGELFF
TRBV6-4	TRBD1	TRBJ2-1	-	TGTGCCAGCAGTGCTAAAGACTTGACAGGGACACGGGGCAATGAGCAGTTCTTC	CASSAKDLTGTRGNEQFF
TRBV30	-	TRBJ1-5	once	TGTGCCTGGAGTGTCGCGGGGGGACTCAATCAGCCCCAGCATTTT	CAWSVAGGLNQPQHF
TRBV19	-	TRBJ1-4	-	TGTGCCAGTAGTATGGGGCAGGACATGGAAAAACTGTTTTTT	CASSMGQDMEKLFF
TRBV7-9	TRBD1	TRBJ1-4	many	TGTGCCAGCAGCTGGGACAGGGGGAATGAAAAACTGTTTTTT	CASSWDRGNEKLFF
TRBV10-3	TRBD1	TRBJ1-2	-	TGTGCCATCAGTGGGGGACAGAGCTATGGCTACACCTTC	CAISGGQSYGYTF
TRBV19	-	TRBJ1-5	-	TGTGCCAGTAGTCCACGGAATCAGCCCCAGCATTTT	CASSPRNQPQHF
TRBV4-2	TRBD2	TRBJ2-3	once	TGTGCCAGCAGCCCAGCGGGGGGGAAGTTTGGTACAGATACGCAGTATTTT	CASSPAGGKFGTDTQYF
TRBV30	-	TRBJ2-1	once	TGTGCCTGGAGCCTCGGTGTCAGGGTGCCGGTCGGTGAGTTCTTC	CAWSLGVRVPVGEFF
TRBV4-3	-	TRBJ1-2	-	TGCGCCAGCAGCCAAGACTTTCGGGAGAACTATGGCTACACCTTC	CASSQDFRENYGYTF
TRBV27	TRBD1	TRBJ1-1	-	TGTGCCAGCAGTTCACAGGGGGCGGACACTGAAGCTTTCTTT	CASSSQGADTEAFF
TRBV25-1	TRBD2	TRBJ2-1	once	TGTGCCAGCAGTGAATTGACTAGCGGGGGATACAATGAGCAGTTCTTC	CASSELTSGGYNEQFF
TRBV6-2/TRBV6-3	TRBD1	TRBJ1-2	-	TGTGCCAGCAGCCGGACAGGCAGTTATGGCTACACCTTC	CASSRTGSYGYTF
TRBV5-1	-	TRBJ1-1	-	TGCGCCAGCACTAGGGGATCGGGAGACACTGAAGCTTTCTTT	CASTRGSGDTEAFF
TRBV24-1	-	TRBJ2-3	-	TGTGCCACCAGTGGCTTTTCTTGGAGGGATACGCAGTATTTT	CATSGFSWRDTQYF
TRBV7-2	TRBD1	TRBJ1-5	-	TGTGCCAGCAGCCTAGGGGGCAGGCAGCCCCAGCATTTT	CASSLGGRQPQHF
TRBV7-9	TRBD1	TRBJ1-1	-	TGTGCCAGCAGCGCCGACAGGGGGGCTGAAGCTTTCTTT	CASSADRGAEAFF
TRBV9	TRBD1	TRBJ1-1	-	TGTGCCAGCAGCTTTGGGACAGGGGGTATCGCTGAAGCTTTCTTT	CASSFGTGGIAEAFF
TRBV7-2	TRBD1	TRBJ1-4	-	TGTGCCAGCTCGGACAGGAGTAATGAAAAACTGTTTTTT	CASSDRSNEKLFF
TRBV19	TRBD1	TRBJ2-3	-	TGTGCCAGTAGTGATCACCGGACAGGGGGCACAGATACGCAGTATTTT	CASSDHRTGGTDTQYF
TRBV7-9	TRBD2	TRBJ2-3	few	TGTGCCAGCAGCTTAGCTGTCGGCGGGGGGAAAGATACGCAGTATTTT	CASSLAVGGGKDTQYF
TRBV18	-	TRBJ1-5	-	TGTGCCAGCTCACCAAGTCCAGGGAACAATCAGCCCCAGCATTTT	CASSPSPGNNQPQHF
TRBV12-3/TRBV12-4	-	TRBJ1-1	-	TGTGCCAGCAGTCCAGGGCAGGAAGCTTTCTTT	CASSPGQEAFF
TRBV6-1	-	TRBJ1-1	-	TGTGCCAGCAGTGAATCTGGGGGAGGAACTGAAGCTTTCTTT	CASSESGGGTEAFF
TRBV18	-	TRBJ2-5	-	TGTGCCAGCTCACGTTCCTTGCAAGAGACCCAGTACTTC	CASSRSLQETQYF
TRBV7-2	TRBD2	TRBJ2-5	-	TGTGCCAGCAGCTTAGGACTAGCGGGGGCGGGGGAGACCCAGTACTTC	CASSLGLAGAGETQYF
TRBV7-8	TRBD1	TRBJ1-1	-	TGTGCCAGCAGCCAACAGGGGGCGGGAGCTTTCTTT	CASSQQGAGAFF
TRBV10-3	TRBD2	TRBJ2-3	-	TGTGCCATCTCGAGGGAGGGAGGTGGCACAGATACGCAGTATTTT	CAISREGGGTDTQYF
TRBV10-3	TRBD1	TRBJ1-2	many	TGTGCCATCAGGGGGGACAGCATTTATGGCTACACCTTC	CAIRGDSIYGYTF
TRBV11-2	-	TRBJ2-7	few	TGTGCCAGCAGCTTGAGGGACACCTACGAGCAGTACTTC	CASSLRDTYEQYF
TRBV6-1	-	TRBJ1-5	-	TGTGCCAGCAGTGACACAGGTGCGCCGAGCAATCAGCCCCAGCATTTT	CASSDTGAPSNQPQHF
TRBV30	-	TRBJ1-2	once	TGTGCCTGGAGTGTATCGGGAAGTGGTGGCTACACCTTC	CAWSVSGSGGYTF
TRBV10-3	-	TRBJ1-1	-	TGTGCCATCAGTGAGTCAGAGGCCCCCCCGGCTTTCTTT	CAISESEAPPAFF
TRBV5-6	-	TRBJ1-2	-	TGTGCCAGCAGCTCGGGAGCTAACTATGGCTACACCTTC	CASSSGANYGYTF
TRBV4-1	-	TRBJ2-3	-	TGCGCCAGCAGCCAAGTGTCTGGTGGGGAGGTCGAAGGTACGCAGTATTTT	CASSQVSGGEVEGTQYF
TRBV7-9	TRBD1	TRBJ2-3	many	TGTGCCAGCAGCCCCCGGACAGGCTCCACAGATACGCAGTATTTT	CASSPRTGSTDTQYF
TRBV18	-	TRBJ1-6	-	TGTGCCAGCTCACCACGGTTACCGAGTAATTCACCCCTCCACTTT	CASSPRLPSNSPLHF
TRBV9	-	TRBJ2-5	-	TGTGCCAGCAGCTCCGGGTCGACCCAGTACTTC	CASSSGSTQYF
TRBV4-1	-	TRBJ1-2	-	TGCGCCAGCAGCCAAGATGCAGGGGCTAACTATGGCTACACCTTC	CASSQDAGANYGYTF
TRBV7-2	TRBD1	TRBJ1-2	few	TGTGCCAGCAGCTTAAGGGACAGGGGGCTCTATGGCTACACCTTC	CASSLRDRGLYGYTF
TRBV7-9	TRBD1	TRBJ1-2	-	TGTGCCAGCAGCTTAGGGACAGGCAAACGGGACTATGGCTACACCTTC	CASSLGTGKRDYGYTF
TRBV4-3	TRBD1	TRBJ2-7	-	TGCGCCAGCAGCCCGGGGACAGGGGACTACGAGCAGTACTTC	CASSPGTGDYEQYF
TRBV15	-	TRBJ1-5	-	TGTGCCACCAGCGGAGGGTTAGATCAGCCCCAGCATTTT	CATSGGLDQPQHF
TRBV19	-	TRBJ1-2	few	TGTGCCAGTAGTATGGGGTGGGAGTACTACACCTTC	CASSMGWEYYTF
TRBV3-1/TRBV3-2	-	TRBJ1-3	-	TGTGCCAGCAGCCAAGAACCCTACCCGGGAAACACCATATATTTT	CASSQEPYPGNTIYF
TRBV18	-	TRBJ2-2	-	TGTGCCAGCTCACCTACGACAGGGACTCTCACCGGGGAGCTGTTTTTT	CASSPTTGTLTGELFF
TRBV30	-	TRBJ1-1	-	TGTGCCTGGAGTACGGGGTTTAACACTGAAGCTTTCTTT	CAWSTGFNTEAFF
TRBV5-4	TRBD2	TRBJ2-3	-	TGTGCCAGCAGCCGGGGGGAGGTAGGGCAGTATTTT	CASSRGEVGQYF
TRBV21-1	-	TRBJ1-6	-	TGTGCCAGGGTCTTAAGGGGTGAGATATATAATTCACCCCTCCACTTT	CARVLRGEIYNSPLHF
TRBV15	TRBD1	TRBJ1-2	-	TGTGCCACTAAGGGGCAAAAGGGACAGTCCGACTATGGCTACACCTTC	CATKGQKGQSDYGYTF
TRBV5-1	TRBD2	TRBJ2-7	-	TGCGCCAGCAGCTTCCGAGGACTAGCGGGGGGCCTGAGCTACGAGCAGTACTTC	CASSFRGLAGGLSYEQYF
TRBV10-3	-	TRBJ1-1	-	TGTGCCATCAGTGGGAGGAGGGGCGGAGACACTGAAGCTTTCTTT	CAISGRRGGDTEAFF